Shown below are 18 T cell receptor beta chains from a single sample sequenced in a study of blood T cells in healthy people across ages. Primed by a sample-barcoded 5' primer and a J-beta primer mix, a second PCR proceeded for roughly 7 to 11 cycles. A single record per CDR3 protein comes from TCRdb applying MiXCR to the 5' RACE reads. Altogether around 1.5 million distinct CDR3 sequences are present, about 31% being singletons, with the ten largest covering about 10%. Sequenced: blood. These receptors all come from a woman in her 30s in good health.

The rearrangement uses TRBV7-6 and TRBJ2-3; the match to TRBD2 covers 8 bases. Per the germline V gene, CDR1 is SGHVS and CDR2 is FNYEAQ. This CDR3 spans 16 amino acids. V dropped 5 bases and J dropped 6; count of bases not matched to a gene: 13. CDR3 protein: CASSGAGLAIYDTQYF. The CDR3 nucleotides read TGTGCCAGCAGCGGAGCAGGACTAGCTATATACGATACGCAGTATTTT.

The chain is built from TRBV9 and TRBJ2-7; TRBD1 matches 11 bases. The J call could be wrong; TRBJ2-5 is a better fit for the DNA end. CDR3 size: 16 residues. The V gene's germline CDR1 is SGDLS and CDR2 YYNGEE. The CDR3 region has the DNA TGTGCCAGCAGCCCCCGCGGACAGGGGGCACAAGAGACCCAGTACTTC. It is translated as CASSPRGQGAQETQYF.

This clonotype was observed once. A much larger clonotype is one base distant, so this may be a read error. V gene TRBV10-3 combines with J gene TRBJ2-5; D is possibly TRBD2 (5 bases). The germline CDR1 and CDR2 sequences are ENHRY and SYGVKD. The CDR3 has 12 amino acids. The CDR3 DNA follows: TGTGCCGGCGGGCCGATCCAAGAGGCCCAGTACTTC. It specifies CAGGPIQEAQYF.

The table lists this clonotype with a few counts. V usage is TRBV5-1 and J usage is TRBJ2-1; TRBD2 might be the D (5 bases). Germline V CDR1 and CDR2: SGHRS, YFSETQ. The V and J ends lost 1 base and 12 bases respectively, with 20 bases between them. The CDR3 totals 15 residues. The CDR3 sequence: CASSLFRAGGLGQFF. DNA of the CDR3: TGCGCCAGCAGCTTGTTTCGGGCCGGAGGTTTGGGGCAGTTCTTC.

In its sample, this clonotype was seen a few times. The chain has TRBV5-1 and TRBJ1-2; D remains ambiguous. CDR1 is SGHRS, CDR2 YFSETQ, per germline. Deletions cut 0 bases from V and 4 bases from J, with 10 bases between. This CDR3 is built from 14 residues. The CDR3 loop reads CASSLEAGPYGYTF. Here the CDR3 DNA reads TGCGCCAGCAGCTTGGAGGCGGGCCCCTATGGCTACACCTTC.

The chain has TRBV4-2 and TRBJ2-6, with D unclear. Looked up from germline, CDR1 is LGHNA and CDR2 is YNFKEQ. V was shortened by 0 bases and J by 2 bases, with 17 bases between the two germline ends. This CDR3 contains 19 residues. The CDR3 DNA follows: TGTGCCAGCAGCCAAGATCCCCCAGCACCATTCCCTGGGGCCAACGTCCTGACTTTC. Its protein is CASSQDPPAPFPGANVLTF.

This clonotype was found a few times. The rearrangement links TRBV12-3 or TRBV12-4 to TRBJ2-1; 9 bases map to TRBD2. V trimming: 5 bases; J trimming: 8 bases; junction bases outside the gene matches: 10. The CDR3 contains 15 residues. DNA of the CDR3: TGTGCCAGCAGTCCACGACCGGGACTAGCCCATGAGCAGTTCTTC. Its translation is CASSPRPGLAHEQFF.

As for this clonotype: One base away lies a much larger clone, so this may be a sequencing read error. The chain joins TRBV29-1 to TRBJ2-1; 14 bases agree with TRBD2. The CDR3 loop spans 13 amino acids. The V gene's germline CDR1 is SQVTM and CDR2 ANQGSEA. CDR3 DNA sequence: TGCAGCGCTGGACTAGCGGGGGGTAATGAGCGGTTCTTC. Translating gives CSAGLAGGNERFF.

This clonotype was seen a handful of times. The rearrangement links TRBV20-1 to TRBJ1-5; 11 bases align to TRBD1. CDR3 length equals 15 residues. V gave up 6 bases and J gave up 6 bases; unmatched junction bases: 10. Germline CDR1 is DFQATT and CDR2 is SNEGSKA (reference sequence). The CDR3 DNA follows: TGCAGTGCCCTTCGTGGACAGGGGGCGAGTCAGCCCCAGCATTTT. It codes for CSALRGQGASQPQHF.

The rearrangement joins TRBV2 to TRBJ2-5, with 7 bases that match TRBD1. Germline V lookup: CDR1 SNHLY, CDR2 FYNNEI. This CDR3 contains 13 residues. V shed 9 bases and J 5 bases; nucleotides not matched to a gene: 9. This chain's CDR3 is CASRDSNSETQYF. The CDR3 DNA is TGTGCCAGTCGGGACAGTAATTCGGAGACCCAGTACTTC.

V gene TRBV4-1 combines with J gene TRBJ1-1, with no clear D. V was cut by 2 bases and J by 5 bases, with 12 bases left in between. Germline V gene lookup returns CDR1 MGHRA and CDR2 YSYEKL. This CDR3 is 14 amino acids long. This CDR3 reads CASSQRVERTEAFF. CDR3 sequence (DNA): TGCGCCAGCAGCCAACGAGTGGAGCGGACTGAAGCTTTCTTT.

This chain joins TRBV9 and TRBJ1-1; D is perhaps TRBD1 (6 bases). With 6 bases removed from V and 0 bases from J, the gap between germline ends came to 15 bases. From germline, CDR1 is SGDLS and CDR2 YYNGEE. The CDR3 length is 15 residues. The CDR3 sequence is CASTPFGGMNTEAFF. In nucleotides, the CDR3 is TGTGCCAGCACCCCCTTCGGGGGCATGAACACTGAAGCTTTCTTT. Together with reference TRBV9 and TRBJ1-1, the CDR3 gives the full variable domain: DSGVTQTPKHLITATGQRVTLRCSPRSGDLSVYWYQQSLDQGLQFLIQYYNGEERAKGNILERFSAQQFPDLHSELNLSSLELGDSALYFCASTPFGGMNTEAFFGQGTRLTVV.

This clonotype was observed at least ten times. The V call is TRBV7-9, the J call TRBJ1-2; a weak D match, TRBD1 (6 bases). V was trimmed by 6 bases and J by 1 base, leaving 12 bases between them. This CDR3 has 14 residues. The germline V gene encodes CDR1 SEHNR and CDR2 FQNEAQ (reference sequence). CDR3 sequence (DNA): TGTGCCAGCAGTTCTTCAGGGGTTAACTATGGCTACACCTTC. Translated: CASSSSGVNYGYTF.

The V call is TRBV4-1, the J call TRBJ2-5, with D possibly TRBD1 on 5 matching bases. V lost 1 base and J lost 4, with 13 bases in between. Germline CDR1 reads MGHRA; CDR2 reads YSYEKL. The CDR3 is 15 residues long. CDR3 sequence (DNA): TGCGCCAGCAGCCAAGGGTGGTCAGGGCGAGAGACCCAGTACTTC. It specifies CASSQGWSGRETQYF.

This CDR3 is CSARERGGASTDTQYF. The CDR3 DNA follows: TGCAGTGCTAGAGAAAGGGGGGGGGCTAGCACAGATACGCAGTATTTT. The rearrangement uses TRBV20-1 and TRBJ2-3; D possibly corresponds to TRBD2 (7 bases). The V end lost 0 bases, the J end lost 0 bases, and 13 bases lay between the germline ends. CDR3 length: 16 amino acids. Germline lookup yields CDR1 DFQATT and CDR2 SNEGSKA (reference sequence).

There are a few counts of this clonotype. Here the CDR3 reads CSAPGTDLWGEQFF. The DNA of the CDR3 is TGCAGTGCCCCAGGGACAGATCTTTGGGGAGAGCAGTTCTTC. The chain uses TRBV20-1 and TRBJ2-1; 7 nucleotides match TRBD1. Germline V gene sequence: CDR1 DFQATT, CDR2 SNEGSKA (reference sequence). V lost 6 bases to trimming and J lost 10 bases; unmatched junction nucleotides: 15. The CDR3 covers 14 residues.

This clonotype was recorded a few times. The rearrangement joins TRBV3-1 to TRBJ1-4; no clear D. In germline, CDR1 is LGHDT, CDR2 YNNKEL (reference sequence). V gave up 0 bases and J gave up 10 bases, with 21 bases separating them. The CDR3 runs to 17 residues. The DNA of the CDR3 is TGTGCCAGCAGCCAAGATTCTACCGTTGGGTCCCGGGGAAAACTGTTTTTT. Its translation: CASSQDSTVGSRGKLFF. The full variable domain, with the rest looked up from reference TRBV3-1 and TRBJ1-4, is DTAVSQTPKYLVTQMGNDKSIKCEQNLGHDTMYWYKQDSKKFLKIMFSYNNKELIINETVPNRFSPKSPDKAHLNLHINSLELGDSAVYFCASSQDSTVGSRGKLFFGSGTQLSVL.

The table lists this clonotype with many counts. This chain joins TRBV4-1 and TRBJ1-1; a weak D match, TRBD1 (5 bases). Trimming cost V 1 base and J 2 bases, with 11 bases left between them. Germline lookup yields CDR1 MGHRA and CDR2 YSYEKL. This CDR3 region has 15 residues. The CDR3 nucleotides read TGCGCCAGCAGCCAAGTGGGGGGATTAAACACTGAAGCTTTCTTT. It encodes CASSQVGGLNTEAFF.